The 20 T cell receptor beta chains below were found in one sample sequenced in a study of beta chain features in type 1 diabetes. Study-wide findings and caveats: TCRB CDR3s were moderately but significantly shorter in Type 1 diabetes patients in all four CD4+ subsets.

Antigen specificity for these receptors is unknown. Isolated RNA was reverse transcribed in full, so expressed TCRB transcripts were sequenced. Only in-frame clones appear in the TCRdb table, and some are missing; sequencing was by immunoSEQ multiplex PCR. The sample has about 660,000 clones; around an eighth are singletons. The sequencing input was naive CD4+ T cells from blood. The origin of the receptors is a man between 18 and 29 years old with type 1 diabetes.

This clone has more than one count but fewer than ten. The V call is TRBV7-9, the J call TRBJ2-1; no clear D. V was trimmed by 5 bases and J by 8 bases, leaving 10 bases between them. CDR3 size: 12 residues. Germline CDR1 and CDR2: SEHNR and FQNEAQ (reference sequence). The chain's CDR3 is CASSHPRDEQFF. For the CDR3, the DNA is TGTGCCAGCAGCCACCCTCGTGATGAGCAGTTCTTC.

The rearrangement uses TRBV28 and TRBJ2-4; D possibly corresponds to TRBD1 (6 bases). The CDR3 has 14 residues. The germline V gene has CDR1 MDHEN and CDR2 SYDVKM. V was shortened by 6 bases and J by 3 bases, with 12 bases between the two germline ends. The CDR3 DNA follows: TGTGCCAGCAGGGATGGACAGATCAAAAACATTCAGTACTTC. As protein: CASRDGQIKNIQYF.

The chain combines TRBV30 with TRBJ2-7, with a tentative D call TRBD2 (5 bases). The CDR3 has 13 residues. Trimming shortened V by 2 bases and J by 7 bases, and 15 bases separated the two germline ends. CDR1 and CDR2 from the germline V gene are GTSNPN and SVGIG (reference sequence). CDR3 amino acids: CAWSTTGLEEQYF. The CDR3 DNA reads as TGTGCCTGGAGTACCACGGGGTTGGAGGAGCAGTACTTC.

This clone came up a few times. The rearrangement links TRBV18 to TRBJ1-1, with D unresolved. The CDR3 spans 15 residues. Germline V lookup: CDR1 KGHSH, CDR2 LQKENI. V gave up 1 base and J gave up 1 base, with 10 bases separating them. The CDR3: CASSPLYTGNTEAFF. The CDR3, as DNA: TGTGCCAGCTCACCACTTTACACGGGGAACACTGAAGCTTTCTTT.

The chain is built from TRBV11-2 and TRBJ1-1; no clear D gene. Trimming left V 1 base short and J 1 base short, with 7 bases between. The germline gives CDR1 SGHAT, CDR2 FQNNGV. The CDR3 loop spans 14 amino acids. For the CDR3, the DNA is TGTGCCAGCAGCTTAGTTTCCAGGAACACTGAAGCTTTCTTT. Its translation is CASSLVSRNTEAFF.

The J gene is TRBJ1-5, the V gene TRBV2; D not resolved. CDR1 is SNHLY, CDR2 FYNNEI, per germline. The V end lost 4 bases, the J end lost 1 base, and 11 bases lay between the germline ends. The CDR3 spans 15 residues. CDR3 sequence: CASSGITGSNQPQHF. The CDR3 DNA follows: TGTGCCAGCAGTGGTATAACGGGAAGCAATCAGCCCCAGCATTTT. Full variable domain (remainder filled in from reference TRBV2 and TRBJ1-5): EPEVTQTPSHQVTQMGQEVILRCVPISNHLYFYWYRQILGQKVEFLVSFYNNEISEKSEIFDDQFSVERPDGSNFTLKIRSTKLEDSAMYFCASSGITGSNQPQHFGDGTRLSIL.

This sequence joins TRBV12-5 and TRBJ2-5; possibly TRBD1 for D (6 bases). V lost 6 bases to trimming and J lost 4 bases, with 33 bases between them. The CDR3 has 20 amino acids. Germline CDR1 is LGHNT and CDR2 is FRNRAP. The CDR3 DNA reads TGTGCTAGTGGATTGTCGAGGACAGTTGGTCCATGGGTAGGAGGAGAGACCCAGTACTTC. It codes for CASGLSRTVGPWVGGETQYF.

The chain combines TRBV6-5 with TRBJ1-2; 7 bases are a match to TRBD1. Germline CDR1 reads MNHEY; CDR2 reads SVGAGI. The CDR3 has 15 residues. The ends lost 0 bases at V and 3 bases at J; junction bases unmatched: 4. The CDR3 is CASSYSDRRHYGYTF. The CDR3 nucleotides are TGTGCCAGCAGTTACTCGGACAGGAGGCACTATGGCTACACCTTC.

This clone was detected only a few times. This chain uses TRBV9 with TRBJ2-6, with D perhaps given as TRBD1 or TRBD2 (5 bases each). The CDR3 extends over 17 amino acids. Germline CDR1 is SGDLS and CDR2 is YYNGEE. V was trimmed by 4 bases and J by 0 bases, leaving 14 bases between them. For the CDR3, the DNA is TGTGCCAGCAGCCGGGACGGTAGAAGCTCTGGGGCCAACGTCCTGACTTTC. It translates to CASSRDGRSSGANVLTF.

The chain carries TRBV29-1 and TRBJ1-1; 8 bases fit TRBD1. The V gene end was trimmed by 7 bases and the J gene end by 3 bases; junction bases not matched to a gene: 4. CDR3 size: 12 residues. The germline V gene encodes CDR1 SQVTM and CDR2 ANQGSEA. The CDR3 sequence: CSERQGHTEAFF. The CDR3 DNA follows: TGCAGCGAACGACAGGGGCACACTGAAGCTTTCTTT.

The chain recombines TRBV5-4 with TRBJ2-7; 11 bases align to TRBD1. Per the germline V gene, CDR1 is SGHNT and CDR2 is YYREEE (reference sequence). The J segment lost 3 bases and the V segment lost 2 bases, leaving 4 bases of the junction unmatched. The CDR3 is 15 residues long. As DNA, the CDR3 is TGTGCCAGCAGCTTCGGACAGGGGGCAATCTACGAGCAGTACTTC. Translated, it gives CASSFGQGAIYEQYF.

The chain links TRBV5-4 to TRBJ2-3; TRBD1 aligns across 9 bases. The CDR3 spans 15 residues. The germline CDR1 and CDR2 sequences are SGHNT and YYREEE (reference sequence). Losses at the gene ends were 2 bases for V and 1 base for J; bases not matched to a gene: 2. The CDR3 nucleotides read TGTGCCAGCAGCTTCCGGGACAGGGGCACAGATACGCAGTATTTT. Translation gives CASSFRDRGTDTQYF.

The chain couples TRBV6-1 to TRBJ2-2; D is ambiguous. The CDR3 is made up of 14 amino acids. V dropped 10 bases and J dropped 5 bases, with 17 bases sitting between them. From germline, CDR1 is MNHNS and CDR2 SASEGT. DNA for the CDR3: TGTGCCAACCGGAAGGCGTTTGAGACCGGGGAGCTGTTTTTT. This encodes CANRKAFETGELFF.

This clone came up a few times. The chain uses TRBV6-1 and TRBJ1-2, with a possible D match to TRBD1 (6 bases). This CDR3 comprises 16 residues. Trimming shortened V by 2 bases and J by 5 bases, and 18 bases separated the two germline ends. Germline V lookup: CDR1 MNHNS, CDR2 SASEGT. In DNA form, the CDR3 reads TGTGCCAGCAGTGAATGGGGGGCGATGATGCGGTATGGCTACACCTTC. Amino acid sequence: CASSEWGAMMRYGYTF.

V is TRBV5-8 and J is TRBJ1-2; D is unresolved. The CDR3 covers 13 residues. The germline V gene has CDR1 SGHTS and CDR2 YDEGEE. Trimming shortened V by 6 bases and J by 4 bases, and 13 bases separated the two germline ends. Here the CDR3 DNA reads TGTGCCAGCAACACCGGCGGCCTCTATGGCTACACCTTC. Protein product: CASNTGGLYGYTF.

A few counts support this clone. The V and J genes are TRBV7-2 and TRBJ2-1; weak D call: TRBD2 (6 bases). V gave up 4 bases and J gave up 2 bases, with 12 bases separating them. CDR3 length: 15 amino acids. Germline CDR1 and CDR2: SGHTA and FQGNSA. CDR3 protein: CASSSGTLTYNEQFF. The CDR3 DNA reads as TGTGCCAGCAGCTCCGGGACTTTGACCTACAATGAGCAGTTCTTC.

This clone was seen a few times. The chain joins TRBV2 to TRBJ1-5, with D possibly being TRBD1 (5 bases). Trimming shortened V by 5 bases and J by 8 bases, and 13 bases separated the two germline ends. CDR1 and CDR2 from the germline V gene are SNHLY and FYNNEI. This CDR3 has 13 amino acids. The CDR3 loop is CASSNQGLKPQHF. CDR3 nucleotides: TGTGCCAGCAGTAACCAGGGATTGAAGCCCCAGCATTTT.

The chain has TRBV7-9 and TRBJ2-7; D may be TRBD2 (6 bases). The CDR3 extends over 13 amino acids. The germline CDR1 and CDR2 sequences are SEHNR and FQNEAQ (reference sequence). Trimming took 5 bases from V and 3 from J, leaving 11 bases between them. The CDR3 region has the DNA TGTGCCAGCAGCCGCGGGACGGACTACGAGCAGTACTTC. It encodes CASSRGTDYEQYF. Looking up the rest from reference TRBV7-9 and TRBJ2-7 gives the full variable domain: DTGVSQNPRHKITKRGQNVTFRCDPISEHNRLYWYRQTLGQGPEFLTYFQNEAQLEKSRLLSDRFSAERPKGSFSTLEIQRTEQGDSAMYLCASSRGTDYEQYFGPGTRLTVT.

The chain joins TRBV19 to TRBJ2-4; 7 bases line up with TRBD1. There are 16 residues in the CDR3. Trimming at V came to 0 bases and at J to 8 bases, leaving 10 bases not matched to a gene. The germline V gene encodes CDR1 LNHDA and CDR2 SQIVND (reference sequence). CDR3 amino acids: CASSIEPGTVGYIQYF. CDR3 DNA: TGTGCCAGTAGTATAGAGCCCGGGACAGTGGGATACATTCAGTACTTC. Variable domain in full (rest from reference TRBV19 and TRBJ2-4): DGGITQSPKYLFRKEGQNVTLSCEQNLNHDAMYWYRQDPGQGLRLIYYSQIVNDFQKGDIAEGYSVSREKKESFPLTVTSAQKNPTAFYLCASSIEPGTVGYIQYFGAGTRLSVL.

The count of this clone is one. This CDR3 is CASSRQGANTGELFF. In DNA, the CDR3 is TGTGCCAGCAGCCGACAGGGGGCAAACACCGGGGAGCTGTTTTTT. The gene calls are TRBV7-9 and TRBJ2-2; 10 bases line up with TRBD1. The V and J ends lost 5 bases and 2 bases, in that order; junction bases with no gene match: 2. From germline, CDR1 is SEHNR and CDR2 FQNEAQ (reference sequence). This CDR3 is 15 amino acids long.